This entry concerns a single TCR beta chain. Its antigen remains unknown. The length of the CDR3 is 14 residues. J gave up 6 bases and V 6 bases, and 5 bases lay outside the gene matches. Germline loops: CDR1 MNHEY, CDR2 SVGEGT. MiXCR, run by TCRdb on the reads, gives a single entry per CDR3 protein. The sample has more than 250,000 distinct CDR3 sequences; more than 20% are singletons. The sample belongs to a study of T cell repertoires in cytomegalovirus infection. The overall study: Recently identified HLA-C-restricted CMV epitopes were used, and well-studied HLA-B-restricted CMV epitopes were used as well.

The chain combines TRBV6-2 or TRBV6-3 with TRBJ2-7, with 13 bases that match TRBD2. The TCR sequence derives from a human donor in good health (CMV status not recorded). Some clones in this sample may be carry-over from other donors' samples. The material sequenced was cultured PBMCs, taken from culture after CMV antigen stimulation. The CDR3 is CASREGTSGTEQYF. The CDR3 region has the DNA TGTGCCAGCAGAGAAGGGACTAGCGGGACCGAGCAGTACTTC.